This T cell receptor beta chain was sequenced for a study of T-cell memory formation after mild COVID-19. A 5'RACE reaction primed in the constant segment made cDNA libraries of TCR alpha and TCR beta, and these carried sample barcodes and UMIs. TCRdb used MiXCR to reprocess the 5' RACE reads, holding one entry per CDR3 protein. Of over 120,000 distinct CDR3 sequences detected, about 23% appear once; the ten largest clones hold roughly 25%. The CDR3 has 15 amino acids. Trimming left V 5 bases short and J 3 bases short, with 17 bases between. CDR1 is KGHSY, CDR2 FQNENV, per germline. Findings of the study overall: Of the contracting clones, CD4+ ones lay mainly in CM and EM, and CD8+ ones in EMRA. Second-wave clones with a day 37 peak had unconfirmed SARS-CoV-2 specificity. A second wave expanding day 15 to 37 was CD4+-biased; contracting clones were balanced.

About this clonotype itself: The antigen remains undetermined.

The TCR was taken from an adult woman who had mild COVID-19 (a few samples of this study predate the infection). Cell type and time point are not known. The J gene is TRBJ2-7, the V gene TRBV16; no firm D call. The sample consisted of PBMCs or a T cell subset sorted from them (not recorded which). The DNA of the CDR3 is TGTGCCAGCAGCATCAACCTGGGATGGAACTACGAGCAGTACTTC. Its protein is CASSINLGWNYEQYF.